The 19 T cell receptor beta chains below all came from one sample that was sequenced in a study of PD-L1 blockade in urothelial cancer. Time point: pretreatment peripheral blood. TCRdb keeps only in-frame clones here, not all; method: immunoSEQ multiplex PCR. The sample has some 56,000 clones, 84% seen once. Sample: PBMCs, taken around atezolizumab (anti-PD-L1) treatment. Receptors were obtained from a man aged 45-60 years with urothelial cancer.

This clone has only a few counts. This chain joins TRBV28 and TRBJ2-1; 8 bases fit TRBD2. Germline-derived CDR1 and CDR2 are MDHEN and SYDVKM. The V and J ends lost 3 bases and 4 bases, in that order; junction bases with no gene match: 20. This CDR3 has 20 amino acids. The CDR3 protein is CASSLPRAGVLTPRYNEQFF. CDR3 nucleotides: TGTGCCAGCAGTTTGCCGCGAGCGGGAGTCTTAACACCCAGGTACAATGAGCAGTTCTTC.

The chain uses TRBV7-6 and TRBJ1-2; maybe TRBD1 (5 bases). Germline values: CDR1 SGHVS, CDR2 FNYEAQ. V lost 6 bases and J lost 8, with 16 bases in between. The CDR3 consists of 13 residues. The CDR3 is CASSQDRLYGYTF. Here the CDR3 DNA reads TGTGCCAGCAGTCAAGACAGATTATACGGCTACACCTTC.

The chain uses TRBV25-1 and TRBJ2-7, with a tentative D call TRBD2 (5 bases). Deletions cut 9 bases from V and 2 bases from J, with 11 bases between. Germline V gene sequence: CDR1 MGHDK, CDR2 SYGVNS. The CDR3 covers 12 residues. The CDR3 DNA reads TGTGCCAGTGCACGGGGAACCTACGAGCAGTACTTC. The encoded protein is CASARGTYEQYF.

The chain uses TRBV5-4 and TRBJ2-7, with no clear D. Between the trimmed V and J ends, which lost 4 bases and 0 bases, there was a span of 5 bases. The germline CDR1 and CDR2 sequences are SGHNT and YYREEE (reference sequence). The CDR3 extends over 12 amino acids. This CDR3 reads CASSPSSYEQYF. DNA for the CDR3: TGTGCCAGCAGCCCTAGCTCCTACGAGCAGTACTTC.

The chain joins TRBV28 to TRBJ2-7, with D tentatively TRBD1 (5 bases). Trimming took off 10 bases at V and 2 bases at J, with 15 bases between the two ends. The germline CDR1 and CDR2 sequences are MDHEN and SYDVKM. There are 13 residues in the CDR3. The CDR3 loop reads CATSEQVPYEQYF. CDR3 DNA sequence: TGTGCCACTTCGGAACAGGTACCCTACGAGCAGTACTTC.

V gene TRBV2 combines with J gene TRBJ2-7, with a possible D match to TRBD1 (6 bases). CDR1 is SNHLY, CDR2 FYNNEI, per germline. There are 12 residues in the CDR3. The V and J ends lost 10 bases and 0 bases respectively, with 10 bases between them. The CDR3 DNA sequence: TGTGCCAACCGGGACAACTCCTACGAGCAGTACTTC. Residues: CANRDNSYEQYF. Variable domain in full (rest from reference TRBV2 and TRBJ2-7): EPEVTQTPSHQVTQMGQEVILRCVPISNHLYFYWYRQILGQKVEFLVSFYNNEISEKSEIFDDQFSVERPDGSNFTLKIRSTKLEDSAMYFCANRDNSYEQYFGPGTRLTVT.

This chain uses TRBV5-1 with TRBJ2-7; perhaps TRBD2 as D (6 bases). Trimming left V 5 bases short and J 0 bases short, with 12 bases between. The CDR3 consists of 14 residues. Per the germline V gene, CDR1 is SGHRS and CDR2 is YFSETQ. CDR3 sequence: CASRMEGSSYEQYF. The CDR3, as DNA: TGCGCCAGCAGGATGGAGGGCAGCTCCTACGAGCAGTACTTC.

CDR3 protein: CASSSPGQGSYEQYF. In DNA, the CDR3 is TGTGCCAGTAGTTCCCCGGGACAGGGGTCCTACGAGCAGTACTTC. V usage is TRBV19 and J usage is TRBJ2-7; 10 nucleotides match TRBD1. The CDR3 runs 15 residues. CDR1 and CDR2 from the germline V gene are LNHDA and SQIVND (reference sequence). V gave up 5 bases and J gave up 1 base; unmatched junction bases: 5.

This clone was counted a few times. The gene calls are TRBV5-4 and TRBJ2-7; D is undetermined. Trimming took 2 bases from V and 5 from J, leaving 14 bases between them. Germline V gene sequence: CDR1 SGHNT, CDR2 YYREEE (reference sequence). The CDR3 length is 14 residues. The DNA for the CDR3 is TGTGCCAGCAGCTTCGGTAGCTTTCTTGACGAGCAGTACTTC. It yields the protein CASSFGSFLDEQYF.

CDR3 sequence reads: CSVVGSSYEQYF. CDR3 bases: TGCAGCGTTGTGGGCAGCTCCTACGAGCAGTACTTC. The rearrangement links TRBV29-1 to TRBJ2-7; D is uncertain. The CDR3 is 12 residues long. CDR1 and CDR2 from the germline V gene are SQVTM and ANQGSEA. Trimming stripped 4 bases from V and 0 bases from J, with 7 bases between.

V usage is TRBV5-1 and J usage is TRBJ2-2, with D possibly TRBD2 on 6 matching bases. Germline CDR1 and CDR2: SGHRS and YFSETQ. CDR3 length: 15 residues. Trimming left V 1 base short and J 5 bases short, with 12 bases between. CDR3 DNA: TGCGCCAGCAGCTTGATAGGAGGGGCTACCGGGGAGCTGTTTTTT. The encoded protein is CASSLIGGATGELFF.

The rearrangement joins TRBV6-5 to TRBJ2-7; tentatively, D is TRBD1 (6 bases). CDR1 is MNHEY and CDR2 is SVGAGI in the germline V gene. This CDR3 is 14 amino acids long. Trimming shortened V by 2 bases and J by 4 bases, and 12 bases separated the two germline ends. The DNA for the CDR3 is TGTGCCAGCAGTTACAGTAAAGGGGGTTACGAGCAGTACTTC. This translates into CASSYSKGGYEQYF.

This chain joins TRBV13 and TRBJ1-4; 8 positions agree with TRBD1. In germline, CDR1 is PRHDT, CDR2 FYEKMQ (reference sequence). The CDR3 runs 14 residues. V lost 5 bases and J lost 6; bases outside the gene matches: 5. The CDR3 spells CASSLQGADEKLFF. CDR3 sequence (DNA): TGTGCCAGCAGCCTCCAGGGGGCTGATGAAAAACTGTTTTTT.

Of note for this clone: The junction differs from germline at one of its ends, possibly a read error. The chain joins TRBV7-7 to TRBJ2-2; 12 bases map to TRBD2. The CDR3 covers 15 residues. Germline V gene sequence: CDR1 SSHAT, CDR2 FNYEAQ (reference sequence). CDR3 loop: CASSPRTSGAGELFF. In DNA form, the CDR3 reads TGTGCTAGCAGCCCGAGGACTAGCGGGGCCGGGGAGCTGTTTTTT.

This clone was seen once. The rearrangement uses TRBV4-2 and TRBJ2-7, with 8 nucleotides matching TRBD1. The CDR3 is made up of 16 amino acids. Trimming took 4 bases from V and 7 from J; bases not matched to a gene: 15. Germline V gives CDR1 LGHNA, CDR2 YNFKEQ. The CDR3 is CASSPLRNQGAGEQYF. CDR3 DNA sequence: TGTGCCAGCAGCCCCCTAAGGAACCAGGGGGCTGGTGAGCAGTACTTC.

The gene calls are TRBV7-6 and TRBJ2-3; TRBD2 is a possible D gene (6 bases). From germline, CDR1 is SGHVS and CDR2 FNYEAQ. The CDR3 spans 15 residues. V dropped 4 bases and J dropped 2 bases, with 13 bases sitting between them. CDR3 residues: CASSSSRGFTDTQYF. The CDR3 DNA reads as TGTGCCAGCAGCTCGAGTCGGGGGTTCACAGATACGCAGTATTTT.

The chain is built from TRBV28 and TRBJ2-1; possibly TRBD1 for D (6 bases). Germline V gives CDR1 MDHEN, CDR2 SYDVKM. Between the trimmed V and J ends, which lost 5 bases and 11 bases, there was a span of 13 bases. This CDR3 is built from 12 residues. The DNA for the CDR3 is TGTGCCAGCAGTGGAAACAGGGACCAGCAGTTCTTC. Translated: CASSGNRDQQFF.

V and J are TRBV7-9 and TRBJ1-1, with D perhaps TRBD1 (5 bases). Germline values: CDR1 SEHNR, CDR2 FQNEAQ (reference sequence). Trimming took off 5 bases at V and 0 bases at J, with 13 bases between the two ends. The CDR3 sequence is 15 residues long. CDR3: CASSPGQGMNTEAFF. CDR3 in DNA: TGTGCCAGCAGCCCAGGTCAGGGTATGAACACTGAAGCTTTCTTT. Full variable domain (remainder filled in from reference TRBV7-9 and TRBJ1-1): DTGVSQNPRHKITKRGQNVTFRCDPISEHNRLYWYRQTLGQGPEFLTYFQNEAQLEKSRLLSDRFSAERPKGSFSTLEIQRTEQGDSAMYLCASSPGQGMNTEAFFGQGTRLTVV.

The chain employs TRBV4-1 and TRBJ2-7; 10 bases map to TRBD2. The CDR3 spans 17 residues. Germline trimming cut 1 base from V and 2 bases from J; bases unmatched to any gene: 8. The germline V gene has CDR1 MGHRA and CDR2 YSYEKL. CDR3 in amino acids: CASSQVPTSGTPYEQYF. The CDR3 region has the DNA TGCGCCAGCAGCCAAGTCCCAACTAGCGGGACCCCCTACGAGCAGTACTTC.